These 5 T cell receptor beta chains came from one sample sequenced in a study of graft-versus-host responses after intestinal transplantation. The repertoire was sequenced with immunoSEQ multiplex PCR; TCRdb's copy has only in-frame clones and lacks some. The table shows 25,000 to 35,000 clones, with approximately 80% occurring only once. These receptors' targets are unknown. Sequencing used unstimulated CD8+ T cells sorted from spleen or lymph node cells, obtained before intestinal transplant. These receptors were collected from a human donor who received an intestinal transplant.

In regard to this clone: This specimen includes other DNA sequences encoding the same CDR3. The V and J genes are TRBV28 and TRBJ2-2, with a weak D call TRBD1 (6 bases). The V end lost 3 bases, the J end lost 4 bases, and 6 bases lay between the germline ends. From germline, CDR1 is MDHEN and CDR2 SYDVKM. The CDR3 loop spans 13 amino acids. This CDR3 reads CASSFRGTGELFF. The CDR3 DNA follows: TGTGCCAGCAGTTTCAGGGGCACCGGGGAGCTGTTTTTT.

J is TRBJ2-7 and V is TRBV10-1, with D possibly matching TRBD1 (6 bases). The CDR3 extends over 15 amino acids. V lost 7 bases and J lost 3, with 19 bases in between. Germline CDR1 WNHNN, CDR2 SYGVQD (reference sequence). CDR3 DNA: TGCGCCAGCACCTATGGGGGCAGGGCTCACTACGAGCAGTACTTC. Its protein product is CASTYGGRAHYEQYF.

J is TRBJ1-2 and V is TRBV15, with a possible D match to TRBD1 (6 bases). Trimming took off 2 bases at V and 3 bases at J, with 16 bases between the two ends. The CDR3 totals 16 residues. Germline CDR1 and CDR2: LNHNV and YYDKDF (reference sequence). CDR3 protein: CATSRTRGGADYGYTF. The CDR3 DNA reads as TGTGCCACCAGCAGAACAAGGGGGGGAGCGGACTATGGCTACACCTTC.

Only a few counts were recorded for this clone. The chain recombines TRBV6-1 with TRBJ2-5; 9 bases align to TRBD1. V was pared by 2 bases and J by 4 bases, with 8 bases of the junction left unmatched. The length of the CDR3 is 16 residues. Germline assignment: CDR1 MNHNS and CDR2 SASEGT. DNA for the CDR3: TGTGCCAGCAGTGAAACACCGGGACAGGGAAGAGAGACCCAGTACTTC. This sequence encodes CASSETPGQGRETQYF.

This clone turned up a few times. The V call is TRBV7-9, the J call TRBJ2-3; 9 bases match TRBD2. After removal of 1 base from V and 2 bases from J, the junction contained 7 bases not matched to a gene. The CDR3 is made up of 17 amino acids. Germline V gene lookup returns CDR1 SEHNR and CDR2 FQNEAQ (reference sequence). CDR3 protein: CASSLGSLAGFTDTQYF. The CDR3 DNA follows: TGTGCCAGCAGCTTAGGAAGTCTAGCGGGGTTCACAGATACGCAGTATTTT. Based on the CDR3 plus reference TRBV7-9 and TRBJ2-3, the full variable domain is DTGVSQNPRHKITKRGQNVTFRCDPISEHNRLYWYRQTLGQGPEFLTYFQNEAQLEKSRLLSDRFSAERPKGSFSTLEIQRTEQGDSAMYLCASSLGSLAGFTDTQYFGPGTRLTVL.